This passage covers 10 T cell receptor beta chains from one sample sequenced in a study of cytomegalovirus exposure and HLA in healthy donors. The primer mix had 60 Vbeta and 13 Jbeta primers. Clones were sequenced by immunoSEQ multiplex PCR, and TCRdb holds only the in-frame ones, with some missing. The sample lists about 59,000 clones, just under 75% occurring once. The specimen sequenced was PBMCs. The receptors come from a man aged 25 to 45 in good health and CMV-seropositive.

The chain has TRBV6-5 and TRBJ1-1, with 7 positions matching TRBD1. Germline V gene data show CDR1 as MNHEY and CDR2 as SVGAGI. The CDR3 length is 11 residues. After removal of 6 bases from V and 7 bases from J, the junction contained 2 bases not matched to a gene. The CDR3 loop is CASRGTVEAFF. The CDR3 DNA sequence: TGTGCCAGCAGGGGGACAGTTGAAGCTTTCTTT.

A word on this clone: The CDR3 does not end in the conserved phenylalanine or tryptophan, so this is likely a read error. The chain employs TRBV7-8 and TRBJ1-6; a possible D gene is TRBD1 (6 bases). The germline V gene has CDR1 SGHVS and CDR2 FQNEAQ. With 6 bases removed from V and 6 bases from J, the gap between germline ends came to 12 bases. The CDR3 length is 14 residues. The CDR3 loop reads CASRAQGANSPLHL. CDR3 nucleotide sequence: TGTGCCAGCAGGGCACAGGGCGCTAATTCACCCCTCCACCTT.

The genes are TRBV10-3 and TRBJ2-7, with D tentatively TRBD1 (6 bases). Germline CDR1 and CDR2: ENHRY and SYGVKD. Trimming left V 5 bases short and J 9 bases short, with 14 bases between. CDR3 length: 12 amino acids. CDR3 in amino acids: CAISSQGKVQYF. The CDR3 nucleotides are TGTGCCATCAGTTCCCAGGGGAAGGTGCAGTACTTC.

There are a few counts of this clone. The chain links TRBV19 to TRBJ1-2; D possibly corresponds to TRBD1 (6 bases). V lost 4 bases and J 1 base, leaving 13 bases between the germline ends. This CDR3 has 15 amino acids. CDR1 and CDR2 from the germline V gene are LNHDA and SQIVND (reference sequence). The CDR3 reads CASSTPQGGNYGYTF. As DNA, the CDR3 is TGTGCCAGTAGTACGCCCCAAGGGGGTAACTATGGCTACACCTTC.

The chain links TRBV9 to TRBJ1-1; D not certain. Between the trimmed V and J ends, which lost 3 bases and 8 bases, there was a span of 11 bases. The CDR3 totals 12 residues. Germline loops: CDR1 SGDLS, CDR2 YYNGEE. CDR3 in DNA: TGTGCCAGCAGCGGGTTCGGTGAAGAAGCTTTCTTT. Residues: CASSGFGEEAFF.

V is TRBV15 and J is TRBJ1-5; 9 positions match TRBD1. From germline, CDR1 is LNHNV and CDR2 YYDKDF (reference sequence). The CDR3 is 19 residues long. Trimming took 4 bases from V and 4 from J; bases not matched to a gene: 17. The CDR3 DNA reads TGTGCCACCAGCATGCCACTTACAGGGGGCCCCGTGGTGAATCAGCCCCAGCATTTT. As protein: CATSMPLTGGPVVNQPQHF.

This chain links TRBV4-3 with TRBJ2-7; TRBD2 is a possible D gene (5 bases). Trimming stripped 2 bases from V and 7 bases from J, with 9 bases between. Germline CDR1 is LGHNA and CDR2 is YSLEER. The CDR3 is 12 residues long. The CDR3 loop is CASSQPPGEQYF. The CDR3 coding sequence is TGCGCCAGCAGCCAACCACCGGGAGAGCAGTACTTC.

V gene TRBV4-1 combines with J gene TRBJ2-5, with D maybe TRBD1 (6 bases). From germline, CDR1 is MGHRA and CDR2 YSYEKL. This CDR3 is built from 16 residues. V lost 4 bases and J 5 bases, leaving 20 bases between the germline ends. The CDR3 bases are TGCGCCAGCAGCCCGATGGCGAGTGGGGGCGGGGAGACCCAGTACTTC. This encodes CASSPMASGGGETQYF.

The V gene is TRBV9, the J gene TRBJ2-1, with unresolved D. The CDR3 covers 13 residues. Trimming shortened V by 1 base and J by 4 bases, and 6 bases separated the two germline ends. Germline V lookup: CDR1 SGDLS, CDR2 YYNGEE. DNA for the CDR3: TGTGCCAGCAGCGTACTAGAATACAATGAGCAGTTCTTC. Translation: CASSVLEYNEQFF.

This chain joins TRBV28 and TRBJ1-1; 10 nucleotides agree with TRBD1. CDR3 length equals 14 residues. Looked up from germline, CDR1 is MDHEN and CDR2 is SYDVKM. The V and J ends lost 6 bases and 4 bases, in that order; junction bases with no gene match: 5. CDR3 amino acids: CASRPGQGTTEAFF. CDR3 DNA sequence: TGTGCCAGCAGGCCGGGACAGGGGACCACTGAAGCTTTCTTT.